Sequencing of this T cell receptor beta chain was carried out in a study of shared clonotypes between healthy human individuals. Turning to the study itself: A couple of female and a few male donors aged 18 to 49 were enrolled.

Concerning this clone itself: Its antigen is as yet unknown.

Naive CD8 cells were CD45RO-negative, positively selected for CCR7, excluding terminally differentiated effector memory CD45RA+ cells. General study results and limits: The donor pool, a small one, limited the genetic and exposure-history diversity represented. A reduction in generation probabilities was seen for non-shared clonotypes relative to those shared by all four donors. Sharing across a handful of donors was seen in 5% to 5.5% of naive CD4 clonotypes.

The CDR3 totals 12 residues. The data were produced by immunoSEQ multiplex PCR, yet TCRdb's version contains in-frame clones alone and is incomplete. Of around 560,000 clones in the sample, 85% to 95% are singletons; the top ten hold approximately 0.11%. Material for sequencing was naive CD8+ T cells sorted from blood. This chain connects TRBV21-1 to TRBJ1-2. TRBV21-1 is noted as a pseudogene. The receptor comes from a woman in her 30s in good health. CDR3 in DNA: TGTGCCAGCAGCAAAGTAGTCTGTGGCTACACCTTC. It translates to CASSKVVCGYTF.